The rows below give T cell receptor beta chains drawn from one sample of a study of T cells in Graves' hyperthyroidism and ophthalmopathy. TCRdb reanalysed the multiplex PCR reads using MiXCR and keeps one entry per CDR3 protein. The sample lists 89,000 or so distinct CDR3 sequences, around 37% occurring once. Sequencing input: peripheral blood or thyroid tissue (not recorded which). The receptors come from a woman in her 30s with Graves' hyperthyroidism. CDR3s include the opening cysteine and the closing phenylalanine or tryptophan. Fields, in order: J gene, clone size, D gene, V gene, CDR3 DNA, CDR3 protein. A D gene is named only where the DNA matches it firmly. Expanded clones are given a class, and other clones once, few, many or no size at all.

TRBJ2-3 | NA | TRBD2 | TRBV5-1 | TGCGCCAGCAGCGACCAACCAACTAGCGGGAGTTCTGATACGCAGTATTTT | CASSDQPTSGSSDTQYF
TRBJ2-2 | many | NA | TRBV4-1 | TGCGCCAGCAGCCAAGAGCCGGGTTTAGTCACCGGGGAGCTGTTTTTT | CASSQEPGLVTGELFF
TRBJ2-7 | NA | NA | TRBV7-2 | TGTGCCAGCAGGCCAATTGGAGGGGGGGACTACGAGCAGTACTTC | CASRPIGGGDYEQYF
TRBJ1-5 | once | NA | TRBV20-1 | TGCAGTGCTAGAGGGGGCGGTCAGCCCCAGCATTTT | CSARGGGQPQHF
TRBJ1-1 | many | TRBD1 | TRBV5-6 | TGTGCCAGCAGCTTGGGTGACAGGGGGGTTGGAGCTTTCTTT | CASSLGDRGVGAFF
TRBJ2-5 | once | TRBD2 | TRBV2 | TGTGCCAGCGCCGGGACTAGTCGGGAGGGAGAGACCCAGTACTTC | CASAGTSREGETQYF
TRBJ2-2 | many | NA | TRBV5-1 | TGCGCCAGCAGCTTGACCAGCGCTTCGAACACCGGGGAGCTGTTTTTT | CASSLTSASNTGELFF
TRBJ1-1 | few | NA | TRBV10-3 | TGTGCCATCAGTGAGATCTCTGGGGGGCTGGACACTGAAGCTTTCTTT | CAISEISGGLDTEAFF
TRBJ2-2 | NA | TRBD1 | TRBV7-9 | TGTGCCAGCAGCCAATTGGGGACAGGGGGGGAGCTGTTTTTT | CASSQLGTGGELFF
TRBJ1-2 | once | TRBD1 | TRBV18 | TGTGCCAGCCAGCGACAGGGGGCCAGCTACACCTTC | CASQRQGASYTF
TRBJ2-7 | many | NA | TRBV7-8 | TGTGCCAGCAGCTTAGCGATCCGGGACTTCCACATCTACGAGCAGTACTTC | CASSLAIRDFHIYEQYF
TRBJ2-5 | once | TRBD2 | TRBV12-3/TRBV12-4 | TGTGCCAGCAAGCGGGAGGGGCAAGAGACCCAGTACTTC | CASKREGQETQYF
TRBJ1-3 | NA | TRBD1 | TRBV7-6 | TGTGCCAGCAGTCCTTATCACGCGGGACAGGGCCCAAACACCATATATTTT | CASSPYHAGQGPNTIYF
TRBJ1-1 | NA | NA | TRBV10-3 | TGTGCCACCATAAGGAGCATAAGTGGCACTGAAGCTTTCTTT | CATIRSISGTEAFF
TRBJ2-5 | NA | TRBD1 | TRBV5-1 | TGCGCCAGCAGCAAGAGTGACAGGGGGCGAGAGACCCAGTACTTC | CASSKSDRGRETQYF
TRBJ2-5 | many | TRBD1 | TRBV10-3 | TGTGCCACCCGGGGGGACAGGGGTGGAGAGACCCAGTACTTC | CATRGDRGGETQYF
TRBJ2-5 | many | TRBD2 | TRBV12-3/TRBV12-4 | TGTGCCAGCAGGGTGGGGGGGGGTCAAGGGACCCAGTACTTC | CASRVGGGQGTQYF
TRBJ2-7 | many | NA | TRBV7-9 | TGTGCCAGCAGCCCACCGACCAAATTGTCCTACGAGCAGTACTTC | CASSPPTKLSYEQYF
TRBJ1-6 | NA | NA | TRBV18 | TGTGCCAGCTCACCACAAGACATCATATCTAATTCACCCCTCCACTTT | CASSPQDIISNSPLHF
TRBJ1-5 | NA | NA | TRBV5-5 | TGTGCCAGCAGTTTTGCCTTCTCCCTCAGGGGCAATCAGCCCCAGCATTTT | CASSFAFSLRGNQPQHF
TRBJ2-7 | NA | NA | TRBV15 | TGTGCCACCAGCAGCGGGTGGGACACAGATCAGTACTTC | CATSSGWDTDQYF
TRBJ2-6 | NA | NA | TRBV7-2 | TGTGCCAGCGTCGACAGCGCTAACGTCCTGACTTTC | CASVDSANVLTF
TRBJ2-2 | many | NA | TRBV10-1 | TGCGCCAGCAGTGTGGGGGGATCTGCCGCCGGGGAGCTGTTTTTT | CASSVGGSAAGELFF
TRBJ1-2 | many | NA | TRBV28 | TGTGCCAGCAGTTTATGGGGGTTTGGCTACACCTTC | CASSLWGFGYTF
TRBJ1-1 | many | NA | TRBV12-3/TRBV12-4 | TGTGCCAGCAGTTTCCCCCACACTGAAGCTTTCTTT | CASSFPHTEAFF
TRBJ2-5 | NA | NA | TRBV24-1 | TGTGCCACCAGTGAGGGCAGCCCCGGGGAGACCCAGTACTTC | CATSEGSPGETQYF
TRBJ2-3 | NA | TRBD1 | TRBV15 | TGTGCCACCGCGTGGAGGGGGCTGACAGGGGGTACGCAGTATTTT | CATAWRGLTGGTQYF
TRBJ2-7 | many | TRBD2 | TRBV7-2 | TGTGCCAGCACCCCGACTAGCGGGAGCGTCTACGAGCAGTACTTC | CASTPTSGSVYEQYF
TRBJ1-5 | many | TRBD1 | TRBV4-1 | TGCGCCAGCAGCCAATTTTACGCACAGGGGGCTCAGCCCCAGCATTTT | CASSQFYAQGAQPQHF
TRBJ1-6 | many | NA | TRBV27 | TGTGCCAGCAGTTTACCCGGGACCGCGTTTTCGGCCCTCCACTTT | CASSLPGTAFSALHF
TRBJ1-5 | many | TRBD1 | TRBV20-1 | TGCAGTGCTAGCCCACAGGGGAATCAGCCCCAGCATTTT | CSASPQGNQPQHF
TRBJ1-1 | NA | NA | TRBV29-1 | TGCAGCGCCGGAGGGGCTCAAACGGGTGAAGCTTTCTTT | CSAGGAQTGEAFF
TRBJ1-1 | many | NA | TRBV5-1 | TGCGCCAGCAGCTCAAACCGCCCCCTCGGGGACACTGAAGCTTTCTTT | CASSSNRPLGDTEAFF
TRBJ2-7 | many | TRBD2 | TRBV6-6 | TGTGCCAGCAGCACCGGGGGGGGCGGATACGAGCAGTACTTC | CASSTGGGGYEQYF
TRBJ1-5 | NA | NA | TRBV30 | TGTGCCTGGAGTGCGGGGACAATTAGCAATCAGCCCCAGCATTTT | CAWSAGTISNQPQHF
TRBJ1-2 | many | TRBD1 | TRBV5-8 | TGTGCCAGCAGCACACCCCTTGGGACAGGGAGGTTTGGCTACACCTTC | CASSTPLGTGRFGYTF
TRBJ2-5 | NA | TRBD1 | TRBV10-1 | TGTGCCATCAGTGAGGGGACAGCTACGCCATTGGAGACCCAGTACTTC | CAISEGTATPLETQYF
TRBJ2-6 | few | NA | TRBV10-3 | TGTGCCATCAGTGAGCCCGTTGATAACACTGAAGCTTTC | CAISEPVDNTEAF
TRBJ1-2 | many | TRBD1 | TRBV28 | TGTGCCAGCAGCGACAGGGTTCCTAACTATGGCTACACCTTC | CASSDRVPNYGYTF
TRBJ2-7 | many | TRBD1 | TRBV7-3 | TGTGCCAGCAGCCTGGACAGGACCTACGAGCAGTACTTC | CASSLDRTYEQYF
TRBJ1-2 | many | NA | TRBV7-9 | TGTGCCAGCAGCTTAAGGGGGATAGATGGCTACACCTTC | CASSLRGIDGYTF
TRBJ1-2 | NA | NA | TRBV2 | TGTGCCAGCATAGAGGGGCTTGGTGGCTACACCTTC | CASIEGLGGYTF
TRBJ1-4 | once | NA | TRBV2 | NA | CASSGTGLGAFFGHEEKLFF
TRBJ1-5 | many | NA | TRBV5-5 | TGTGCCAGCAGCTTGGACCTTGATCAGCCCCAGCATTTT | CASSLDLDQPQHF
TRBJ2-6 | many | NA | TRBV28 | TGTGCCAGCAGTTTAGGGGTGGGGGCCAACGTCCTGACTTTC | CASSLGVGANVLTF